The 14 T cell receptor beta chains below come from one sample, sequenced in a study of Graves' ophthalmopathy and Graves' hyperthyroidism. Amplification targeted the TCR beta CDR3 regions, with RNA transcripts as the source material. RT-PCR in the first round used HTBI primers; a second-round multiplex PCR followed. TCRdb fed the multiplex PCR reads into MiXCR, producing one record per CDR3 protein. The sample includes just over 400,000 distinct CDR3 sequences, roughly 21% of them seen just once. The sample was peripheral blood. The receptor source for this set is a young woman with stable Graves' hyperthyroidism.

Regarding this clonotype: A much larger clone differs from this one at a single base, so this may be a read error. The J gene is TRBJ1-5, the V gene TRBV20-1; 11 positions match TRBD1. The CDR3 loop spans 14 amino acids. Germline CDR1 is DFQATT and CDR2 is SNEGSKA (reference sequence). This CDR3 reads CSASPDRGHQPLHF. The CDR3 DNA reads as TGCAGTGCTAGCCCGGACAGGGGGCATCAGCCCCTGCATTTT.

This clonotype was detected ten times or more. The chain employs TRBV9 and TRBJ2-7; D gene uncertain. The CDR3 has 12 amino acids. CDR1 and CDR2 (germline): SGDLS, YYNGEE. The V and J ends lost 5 bases and 4 bases respectively, with 10 bases between them. The DNA of the CDR3 is TGTGCCAGCAGGGACGGACCTTACGAGCAGTACTTC. It specifies CASRDGPYEQYF.

This clonotype was seen ten or more times. CDR3 loop: CSARREFKGYTF. For the CDR3, the DNA is TGCAGTGCTAGAAGGGAGTTCAAAGGCTACACCTTC. The J gene is TRBJ1-2, the V gene TRBV20-1; no reliable D call. Germline V lookup: CDR1 DFQATT, CDR2 SNEGSKA (reference sequence). Between the trimmed V and J ends, which lost 2 bases and 8 bases, there was a span of 12 bases. The CDR3 has 12 residues.

The sample holds many counts of this clonotype. V usage is TRBV7-9 and J usage is TRBJ1-1; D gene unclear. This CDR3 is built from 14 residues. The germline V and J ends were trimmed by 1 base and 8 bases, with 14 bases remaining between them. The V gene's germline CDR1 is SEHNR and CDR2 FQNEAQ (reference sequence). The CDR3 loop is CASSLGRSSGEAFF. The CDR3 DNA follows: TGTGCCAGCAGCTTAGGGCGGAGTTCAGGAGAAGCTTTCTTT.

This clonotype appeared many times. The genes are TRBV18 and TRBJ2-7; 14 bases map to TRBD2. There are 18 residues in the CDR3. From germline, CDR1 is KGHSH and CDR2 LQKENI. Trimming at V came to 2 bases and at J to 3 bases, leaving 9 bases not matched to a gene. CDR3: CASSPTGTSGSSIYEQYF. The CDR3 nucleotides are TGTGCCAGCTCACCAACCGGGACTAGCGGGAGCTCGATCTACGAGCAGTACTTC.

This clonotype was detected many times. The chain is built from TRBV6-5 and TRBJ1-2, with TRBD1 identical over 8 bases. Germline V CDR1 and CDR2: MNHEY, SVGAGI. The V gene end was trimmed by 2 bases and the J gene end by 4 bases; junction bases not matched to a gene: 9. The CDR3 consists of 16 residues. As DNA, the CDR3 is TGTGCCAGCAGTTACCCCAGACAGGGGCCCCTCTATGGCTACACCTTC. It codes for CASSYPRQGPLYGYTF.

The V call is TRBV24-1, the J call TRBJ2-2, with a tentative D call TRBD2 (6 bases). The CDR3 runs to 14 residues. CDR1 and CDR2 (germline): KGHDR, SFDVKD. The germline V and J ends were trimmed by 3 bases and 5 bases, with 9 bases remaining between them. CDR3 nucleotides: TGTGCCACCAGTGATGTCGGGGGTACCGGGGAGCTGTTTTTT. Its translation is CATSDVGGTGELFF.

This clonotype has more than one count but fewer than ten. The chain uses TRBV6-1 and TRBJ1-1; unclear D gene. From germline, CDR1 is MNHNS and CDR2 SASEGT. The CDR3 runs 13 residues. V was cut by 6 bases and J by 2 bases, with 10 bases left in between. CDR3 protein: CASRQDLNTEAFF. The CDR3 coding sequence is TGTGCCAGCAGGCAGGATTTAAACACTGAAGCTTTCTTT.

This clonotype was seen only a few times. The junction departs from the called germline gene at one end, perhaps through a read error. The chain uses TRBV11-2 and TRBJ1-3, with D perhaps matching TRBD1 (5 bases). The germline V gene encodes CDR1 SGHAT and CDR2 FQNNGV. The length of the CDR3 is 11 residues. The DNA for the CDR3 is TGTGCCAGCAGCTTCGGGACGTACGGACATTTT. Its translation: CASSFGTYGHF.

J is TRBJ1-1 and V is TRBV5-1; no clear D. CDR3 length equals 16 residues. Germline-derived CDR1 and CDR2 are SGHRS and YFSETQ. V lost 0 bases, J lost 1 base, and 13 bases lay in between. The CDR3 reads CASSLAIGSWNTEAFF. CDR3 nucleotide sequence: TGCGCCAGCAGCTTGGCAATTGGCAGTTGGAACACTGAAGCTTTCTTT.

This clonotype occurred many times. The rearrangement uses TRBV6-1 and TRBJ2-2; the D gene is possibly TRBD1 (7 bases). CDR1 and CDR2 (germline): MNHNS, SASEGT. The CDR3 totals 14 residues. Trimming left V 6 bases short and J 4 bases short, with 12 bases between. CDR3 sequence reads: CASRRQGGTGELFF. The CDR3 DNA reads as TGTGCCAGCAGGCGACAGGGAGGCACCGGGGAGCTGTTTTTT.

Ten or more counts support this clonotype. The chain recombines TRBV11-1 with TRBJ2-7; 13 nucleotides align to TRBD2. The germline V gene has CDR1 SGHAT and CDR2 FQDESV (reference sequence). The junction had 8 bases not matched to a gene; V was cut back by 6 bases and J by 0 bases. CDR3 length: 17 amino acids. CDR3 sequence reads: CASSNLRTSGSSYEQYF. In nucleotides, the CDR3 is TGTGCCAGCAGTAATCTCCGGACTAGCGGGAGCTCCTACGAGCAGTACTTC.

This clonotype was seen at least ten times. The chain uses TRBV20-1 and TRBJ2-5; TRBD2 matches 7 bases. Germline CDR1 reads DFQATT; CDR2 reads SNEGSKA (reference sequence). After removal of 5 bases from V and 4 bases from J, the junction contained 16 bases not matched to a gene. The CDR3 sequence is 16 residues long. This chain's CDR3 is CSAGSIAGEVGETQYF. The CDR3 nucleotides read TGCAGTGCTGGGTCAATCGCGGGAGAGGTCGGAGAGACCCAGTACTTC.

On this clonotype itself: Being one base from a much bigger clone, this may be a read error. The chain combines TRBV29-1 with TRBJ1-1, with 8 bases that match TRBD1. The CDR3 covers 13 residues. Germline V gene data show CDR1 as SQVTM and CDR2 as ANQGSEA. The CDR3 DNA follows: TGCAGCGTTGGACAGGGGAGGGACACTGAATCTTTCTTT. Translation gives CSVGQGRDTESFF.